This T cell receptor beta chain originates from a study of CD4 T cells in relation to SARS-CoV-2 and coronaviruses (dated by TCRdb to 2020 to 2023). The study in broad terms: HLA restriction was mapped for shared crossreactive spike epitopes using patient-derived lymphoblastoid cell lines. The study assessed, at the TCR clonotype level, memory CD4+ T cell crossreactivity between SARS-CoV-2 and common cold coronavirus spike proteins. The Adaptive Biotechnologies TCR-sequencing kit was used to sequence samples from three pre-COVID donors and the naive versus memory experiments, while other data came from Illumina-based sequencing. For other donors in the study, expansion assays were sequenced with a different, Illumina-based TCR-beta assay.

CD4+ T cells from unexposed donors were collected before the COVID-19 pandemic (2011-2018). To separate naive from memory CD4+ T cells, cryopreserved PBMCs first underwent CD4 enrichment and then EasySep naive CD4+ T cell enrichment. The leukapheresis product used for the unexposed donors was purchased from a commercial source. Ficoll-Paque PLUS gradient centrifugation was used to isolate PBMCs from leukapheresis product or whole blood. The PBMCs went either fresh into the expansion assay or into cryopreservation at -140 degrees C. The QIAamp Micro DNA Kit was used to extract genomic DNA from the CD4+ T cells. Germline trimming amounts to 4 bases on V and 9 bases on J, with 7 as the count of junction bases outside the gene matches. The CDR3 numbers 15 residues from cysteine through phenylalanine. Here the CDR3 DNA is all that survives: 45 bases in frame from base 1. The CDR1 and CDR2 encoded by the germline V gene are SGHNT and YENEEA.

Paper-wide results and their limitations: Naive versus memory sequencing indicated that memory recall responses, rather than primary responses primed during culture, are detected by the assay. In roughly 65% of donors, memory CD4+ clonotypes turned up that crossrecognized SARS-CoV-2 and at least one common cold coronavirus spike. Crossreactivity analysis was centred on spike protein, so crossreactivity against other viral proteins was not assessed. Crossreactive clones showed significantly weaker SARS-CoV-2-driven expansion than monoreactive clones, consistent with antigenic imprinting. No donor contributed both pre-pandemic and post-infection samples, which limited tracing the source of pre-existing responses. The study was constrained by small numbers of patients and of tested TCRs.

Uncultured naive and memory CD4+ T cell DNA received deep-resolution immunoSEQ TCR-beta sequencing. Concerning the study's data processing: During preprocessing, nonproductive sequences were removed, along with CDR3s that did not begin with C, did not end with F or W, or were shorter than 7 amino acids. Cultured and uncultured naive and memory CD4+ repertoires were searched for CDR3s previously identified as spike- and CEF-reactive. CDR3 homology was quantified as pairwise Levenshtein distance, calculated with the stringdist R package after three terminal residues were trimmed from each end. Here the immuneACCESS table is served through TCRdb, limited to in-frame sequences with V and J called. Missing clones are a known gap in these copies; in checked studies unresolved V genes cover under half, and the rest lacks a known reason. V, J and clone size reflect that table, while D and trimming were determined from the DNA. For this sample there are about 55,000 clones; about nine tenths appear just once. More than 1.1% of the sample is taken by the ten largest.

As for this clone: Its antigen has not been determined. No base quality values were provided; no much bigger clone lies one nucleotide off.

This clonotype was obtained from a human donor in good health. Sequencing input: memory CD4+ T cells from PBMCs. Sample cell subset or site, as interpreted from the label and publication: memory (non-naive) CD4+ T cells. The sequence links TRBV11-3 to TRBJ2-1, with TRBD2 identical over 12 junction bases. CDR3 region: CASSSTGTSGSEQFF. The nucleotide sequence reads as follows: TGTGCCAGCAGCTCCACCGGGACTAGCGGGTCTGAGCAGTTCTTC.